The 27 T cell receptor beta chains presented below share a single source sample, sequenced in a study of shared clonotypes between healthy human individuals. Data came from immunoSEQ multiplex PCR; TCRdb stores just in-frame clones and leaves some out. The table records approximately 740,000 clones, over 65% of them present only once. Sequencing was performed on memory CD4+ T cells sorted from blood. Subset given: CD45RA-negative fraction. The receptors stem from a woman in her 30s in good health.

The chain links TRBV5-1 to TRBJ2-1; D remains unclear. V gave up 4 bases and J gave up 7 bases, with 12 bases separating them. Germline CDR1 SGHRS, CDR2 YFSETQ. The CDR3 has 13 amino acids. The CDR3 bases are TGCGCCAGCAGCCTAATCGCCGGGAATGAGCAGTTCTTC. This translates into CASSLIAGNEQFF. Full variable domain (missing parts from reference TRBV5-1 and TRBJ2-1): KAGVTQTPRYLIKTRGQQVTLSCSPISGHRSVSWYQQTPGQGLQFLFEYFSETQRNKGNFPGRFSGRQFSNSRSEMNVSTLELGDSALYLCASSLIAGNEQFFGPGTRLTVL.

With respect to this clone: One end of the junction fails to match germline, which may point to a read error. The CDR3 sequence is CAWSSAPAQLF. In DNA form, the CDR3 reads TGTGCCTGGAGTTCTGCCCCTGCCCAACTCTTC. This chain links TRBV30 with TRBJ2-1; D remains ambiguous. The CDR3 runs 11 residues. CDR1 is GTSNPN and CDR2 is SVGIG in the germline V gene (reference sequence). The variable domain in full, completed from reference TRBV30 and TRBJ2-1, reads SQTIHQWPATLVQPVGSPLSLECTVEGTSNPNLYWYRQAAGRGLQLLFYSVGIGQISSEVPQNLSASRPQDRQFILSSKKLLLSDSGFYLCAWSSAPAQLFGPGTRLTVL.

This clone was observed a single time. The rearrangement uses TRBV5-8 and TRBJ1-4, with D possibly matching TRBD1 (5 bases). Trimming took off 2 bases at V and 6 bases at J, with 17 bases between the two ends. The CDR3 totals 16 residues. CDR1 and CDR2 (germline): SGHTS, YDEGEE. The CDR3 sequence: CASSLFWGARDEKLFF. CDR3 coding DNA: TGTGCCAGCAGCTTATTTTGGGGCGCGAGGGATGAAAAACTGTTTTTT.

The J gene is TRBJ2-6, the V gene TRBV2; 9 bases match TRBD1. Germline CDR1 and CDR2: SNHLY and FYNNEI. The CDR3 sequence is 19 residues long. Trimming removed 3 bases from V and 2 bases from J; junction bases left unmatched: 11. The CDR3 bases are TGTGCCAGCAGTGATAGGATATCGAGACAGGGGGCTGGGGCCAACGTCCTGACTTTC. It encodes CASSDRISRQGAGANVLTF.

The chain has TRBV30 and TRBJ2-1; TRBD2 is a possible D gene (6 bases). Trimming took off 4 bases at V and 0 bases at J, with 13 bases between the two ends. The CDR3 length is 15 residues. Germline loops: CDR1 GTSNPN, CDR2 SVGIG (reference sequence). The CDR3 DNA reads as TGTGCCTGGAAACCGGGACTTCACTCCTACAATGAGCAGTTCTTC. It codes for CAWKPGLHSYNEQFF.

In its sample, this clone was seen many times. The V and J genes are TRBV19 and TRBJ2-1; tentatively, D is TRBD1 or TRBD2 (5 bases each). The CDR3 extends over 18 amino acids. CDR1 is LNHDA and CDR2 is SQIVND in the germline V gene (reference sequence). The V and J ends lost 3 bases and 8 bases respectively, with 26 bases between them. The CDR3 DNA is TGTGCCAGTAGTATCCGGGGCCCCGGACACTCTTTGGGTGATGAGCAGTTCTTC. It translates to CASSIRGPGHSLGDEQFF.

Written as DNA, the CDR3 is TGTGCCAGTGAGTACGGAGGGAATCAGCCCCAGCATTTT. It is translated as CASEYGGNQPQHF. V gene TRBV19 combines with J gene TRBJ1-5; D is ambiguous. This CDR3 spans 13 amino acids. V lost 8 bases to trimming and J lost 4 bases, with 12 bases between them. Germline CDR1 reads LNHDA; CDR2 reads SQIVND (reference sequence).

CDR3 in amino acids: CASRLGQNYGYTF. The DNA of the CDR3 is TGTGCCAGCAGATTGGGTCAAAACTATGGCTACACCTTC. V usage is TRBV2 and J usage is TRBJ1-2; D remains ambiguous. Germline V gene data show CDR1 as SNHLY and CDR2 as FYNNEI. This CDR3 comprises 13 residues. Trimming shortened V by 6 bases and J by 2 bases, and 10 bases separated the two germline ends.

V and J are TRBV28 and TRBJ1-3, with 8 bases identical to TRBD1. Germline CDR1 reads MDHEN; CDR2 reads SYDVKM. This CDR3 region has 14 residues. V lost 6 bases and J lost 4; bases outside the gene matches: 5. The CDR3 sequence is CASSKGQAGNTIYF. The CDR3 coding sequence is TGTGCCAGCAGCAAGGGACAGGCGGGAAACACCATATATTTT.

This clone was found once. This sequence joins TRBV19 and TRBJ1-4; the D gene is possibly TRBD1 (6 bases). Germline V CDR1 and CDR2: LNHDA, SQIVND (reference sequence). The germline V and J ends were trimmed by 5 bases and 0 bases, with 16 bases remaining between them. The CDR3 is 17 residues long. CDR3 loop: CASSLGQWDSTNEKLFF. The CDR3 nucleotides are TGTGCCAGTAGTCTCGGACAGTGGGATTCAACTAATGAAAAACTGTTTTTT.

Note on this clone: This is likely an artifact of a read error, given a far larger clone one base away. Other DNA sequences within the sample encode an identical CDR3. The rearrangement joins TRBV28 to TRBJ2-7, with D unclear. The V end lost 10 bases, the J end lost 6 bases, and 34 bases lay between the germline ends. From germline, CDR1 is MDHEN and CDR2 SYDVKM. CDR3 length equals 18 residues. CDR3 DNA: TGTGCCACCCGAACCGCCGATCTATTTGAGTCAGGAGATAGCGAGCAGTACTTC. Protein product: CATRTADLFESGDSEQYF.

The chain carries TRBV27 and TRBJ1-1; the D is unclear. CDR1 is MNHEY, CDR2 SMNVEV, per germline (reference sequence). Between the trimmed V and J ends, which lost 6 bases and 1 base, there was a span of 24 bases. The CDR3 has 18 residues. CDR3 DNA: TGTGCCAGCAGCCTAACGAACCGGAAGGGTGGTGGGAACACTGAAGCTTTCTTT. Its translation is CASSLTNRKGGGNTEAFF.

This sequence joins TRBV28 and TRBJ2-7; D is undetermined. The CDR3 has 12 amino acids. The germline V and J ends were trimmed by 3 bases and 1 base, with 4 bases remaining between them. The germline CDR1 and CDR2 sequences are MDHEN and SYDVKM. The CDR3 DNA reads as TGTGCCAGCAGTTTTTCGTCCTACGAGCAGTACTTC. It specifies CASSFSSYEQYF. The whole variable domain, filled in from reference TRBV28 and TRBJ2-7, reads DVKVTQSSRYLVKRTGEKVFLECVQDMDHENMFWYRQDPGLGLRLIYFSYDVKMKEKGDIPEGYSVSREKKERFSLILESASTNQTSMYLCASSFSSYEQYFGPGTRLTVT.

The V call is TRBV7-8, the J call TRBJ2-3; 10 bases match TRBD1. Trimming at V came to 4 bases and at J to 5 bases, leaving 3 bases not matched to a gene. CDR3 size: 14 residues. Germline V gene data show CDR1 as SGHVS and CDR2 as FQNEAQ. The CDR3 DNA follows: TGTGCCAGCAGCTCGTGGGACAGGGGAGATACGCAGTATTTT. This codes for CASSSWDRGDTQYF.

A few counts support this clone. V is TRBV19 and J is TRBJ1-2; 12 positions agree with TRBD1. Germline V gene data show CDR1 as LNHDA and CDR2 as SQIVND (reference sequence). The CDR3 loop spans 15 amino acids. J gave up 6 bases and V 4 bases, and 6 bases lay outside the gene matches. The CDR3 protein is CASSRTGTGGDGYTF. The CDR3 region has the DNA TGTGCCAGTAGTAGAACCGGGACAGGGGGCGATGGCTACACCTTC.

The V call is TRBV10-1, the J call TRBJ2-7, with D tentatively TRBD1 or TRBD2 (5 bases each). V was clipped by 4 bases and J by 5 bases, with 12 bases between them. This CDR3 contains 13 residues. Germline loops: CDR1 WNHNN, CDR2 SYGVQD (reference sequence). This CDR3 reads CASSARDPDEQYF. The CDR3 region has the DNA TGCGCCAGCAGTGCCAGGGACCCGGACGAGCAGTACTTC.

The chain couples TRBV7-9 to TRBJ2-7; TRBD2 matches 11 bases. The CDR3 spans 15 residues. V gave up 0 bases and J gave up 6 bases; unmatched junction bases: 4. Germline V gene data show CDR1 as SEHNR and CDR2 as FQNEAQ (reference sequence). The DNA for the CDR3 is TGTGCCAGCAGCTTAGCAGCTAGCGGGAGGTCCGAGCAGTACTTC. It codes for CASSLAASGRSEQYF.

The chain combines TRBV4-1 with TRBJ2-3; 10 bases fit TRBD2. CDR3 size: 16 residues. V lost 2 bases, J lost 5 bases, and 7 bases stayed unmatched. The germline V gene encodes CDR1 MGHRA and CDR2 YSYEKL. The CDR3 loop reads CASSQPGTSVKDTQYF. The DNA for the CDR3 is TGCGCCAGCAGCCAACCCGGGACTAGCGTTAAAGATACGCAGTATTTT.

This chain joins TRBV9 and TRBJ1-4; tentative D call: TRBD1 (5 bases). V gave up 6 bases and J gave up 4 bases, with 16 bases separating them. Germline CDR1 and CDR2: SGDLS and YYNGEE. The CDR3 sequence is 15 residues long. CDR3 region: CASNPTGGNNEKLFF. For the CDR3, the DNA is TGTGCCAGCAACCCAACTGGGGGAAATAATGAAAAACTGTTTTTT. Filled out from reference TRBV9 and TRBJ1-4, the complete variable domain reads DSGVTQTPKHLITATGQRVTLRCSPRSGDLSVYWYQQSLDQGLQFLIQYYNGEERAKGNILERFSAQQFPDLHSELNLSSLELGDSALYFCASNPTGGNNEKLFFGSGTQLSVL.

The rearrangement links TRBV7-9 to TRBJ2-3, with D uncertain. Between the trimmed V and J ends, which lost 4 bases and 7 bases, there was a span of 15 bases. Germline V CDR1 and CDR2: SEHNR, FQNEAQ (reference sequence). The CDR3 extends over 14 amino acids. This CDR3 reads CASSSRLGFNTQYF. The CDR3 DNA sequence: TGTGCCAGCAGCTCCCGACTCGGATTCAATACGCAGTATTTT.

V usage is TRBV7-9 and J usage is TRBJ1-1, with 7 bases that match TRBD1. V lost 1 base, J lost 0 bases, and 2 bases stayed unmatched. Germline assignment: CDR1 SEHNR and CDR2 FQNEAQ (reference sequence). This CDR3 is built from 15 residues. For the CDR3, the DNA is TGTGCCAGCAGCTTAGATACAGGGGTGAACACTGAAGCTTTCTTT. It encodes CASSLDTGVNTEAFF.

This chain joins TRBV18 and TRBJ2-7; D ambiguous. Trimming shortened V by 6 bases and J by 6 bases, and 15 bases separated the two germline ends. Germline CDR1 KGHSH, CDR2 LQKENI. The CDR3 extends over 13 amino acids. The CDR3, as DNA: TGTGCCAGCTCCCGCATACCTGGCGGCGAGCAGTACTTC. This sequence encodes CASSRIPGGEQYF.

This chain connects TRBV5-5 to TRBJ2-7; D is ambiguous. V was trimmed by 3 bases and J by 7 bases, leaving 20 bases between them. The CDR3 is 15 residues long. The V gene's germline CDR1 is SGHKS and CDR2 YYEKEE (reference sequence). DNA of the CDR3: TGTGCCAGCAGCTCCTTGGACGGTAGGGTGGGGGAGCAGTACTTC. Its translation: CASSSLDGRVGEQYF. The variable domain in full, with the rest retrieved from reference TRBV5-5 and TRBJ2-7, is DAGVTQSPTHLIKTRGQQVTLRCSPISGHKSVSWYQQVLGQGPQFIFQYYEKEERGRGNFPDRFSARQFPNYSSELNVNALLLGDSALYLCASSSLDGRVGEQYFGPGTRLTVT.

As concerns this clone: Other DNA sequences in the sample encode the same CDR3. The genes are TRBV2 and TRBJ1-5; TRBD1 is a possible D gene (6 bases). The CDR3 runs 13 residues. In germline, CDR1 is SNHLY, CDR2 FYNNEI. V dropped 6 bases and J dropped 3 bases, with 9 bases sitting between them. This CDR3 is CASSGQYNQPQHF. Here the CDR3 DNA reads TGTGCCAGCAGCGGACAGTACAATCAGCCCCAGCATTTT.

The chain carries TRBV9 and TRBJ2-1; TRBD2 aligns across 7 bases. V lost 3 bases, J lost 0 bases, and 6 bases stayed unmatched. CDR1 SGDLS and CDR2 YYNGEE come from the germline V gene. The CDR3 consists of 16 residues. The CDR3: CASSASLAVSYNEQFF. The CDR3 DNA reads TGTGCCAGCAGCGCCAGTCTAGCGGTCTCCTACAATGAGCAGTTCTTC.

This clone was picked up one time. The rearrangement links TRBV18 to TRBJ1-1; D is possibly TRBD1 (6 bases). The CDR3 has 14 amino acids. V lost 5 bases to trimming and J lost 1 base, with 11 bases between them. Germline assignment: CDR1 KGHSH and CDR2 LQKENI. The CDR3 DNA is TGTGCCAGCTCAAAGGGACAATGGAACACTGAAGCTTTCTTT. Amino acids: CASSKGQWNTEAFF.

V gene TRBV10-3 combines with J gene TRBJ2-7, with 7 bases fitting TRBD1. The germline CDR1 and CDR2 sequences are ENHRY and SYGVKD. There are 16 residues in the CDR3. J gave up 0 bases and V 3 bases, and 8 bases lay outside the gene matches. The CDR3 reads CAISEPPGGSSYEQYF. In nucleotides, the CDR3 is TGTGCCATCAGTGAACCACCAGGGGGTAGCTCCTACGAGCAGTACTTC.